What follows are 10 T cell receptor beta chains derived from one specimen sequenced in a study of cytotoxic CD8 clonotypes in ibrutinib-treated CLL. Profiling relied on immunoSEQ multiplex PCR, and the TCRdb table lists in-frame clones only, not all of them. The table has 75,000 to 90,000 clones, roughly 83% seen once. Specimen: PBMCs, collected after 24 months of ibrutinib treatment. These TCRs come from a human donor with chronic lymphocytic leukemia.

The chain couples TRBV18 to TRBJ2-3; the match to TRBD2 covers 10 bases. The CDR3 sequence is 20 residues long. J was trimmed by 2 bases and V by 1 base; bases with no gene match: 15. Germline CDR1 is KGHSH and CDR2 is LQKENI. The DNA of the CDR3 is TGTGCCAGCTCACCACTACAGGGGGGCCCTAGCGGGAGCGCCACAGATACGCAGTATTTT. Its protein product is CASSPLQGGPSGSATDTQYF.

The CDR3 is CASSVTGHSYEQYF. In nucleotides, the CDR3 is TGTGCCAGCAGTGTAACGGGACATTCCTACGAGCAGTACTTC. The V gene is TRBV6-1, the J gene TRBJ2-7, with D perhaps matching TRBD1 (6 bases). From germline, CDR1 is MNHNS and CDR2 SASEGT. V was pared by 4 bases and J by 1 base, with 11 bases between. The CDR3 length is 14 residues.

The chain has TRBV19 and TRBJ2-2; the match to TRBD2 covers 9 bases. V trimming: 3 bases; J trimming: 5 bases; junction bases outside the gene matches: 4. Germline CDR1 is LNHDA and CDR2 is SQIVND (reference sequence). The CDR3 consists of 15 residues. CDR3 in amino acids: CASSISGSPTGELFF. The CDR3 coding sequence is TGTGCCAGTAGTATTAGCGGGAGTCCTACCGGGGAGCTGTTTTTT.

The genes are TRBV4-2 and TRBJ2-3; D might be TRBD1 or TRBD2, each matching 5 bases. The germline V gene has CDR1 LGHNA and CDR2 YNFKEQ. Trimming took 0 bases from V and 2 from J, leaving 9 bases between them. CDR3 length: 15 amino acids. This CDR3 reads CASSQEGRTTDTQYF. The CDR3 DNA follows: TGTGCCAGCAGCCAAGAGGGACGTACCACAGATACGCAGTATTTT.

The chain links TRBV6-1 to TRBJ2-7; 7 bases are a match to TRBD1. The CDR3 is 12 residues long. V shed 8 bases and J 5 bases; nucleotides not matched to a gene: 6. CDR1 MNHNS and CDR2 SASEGT come from the germline V gene. The CDR3 is CASELQGDEQYF. CDR3 nucleotides: TGTGCCAGCGAGCTCCAGGGGGACGAGCAGTACTTC.

The chain couples TRBV30 to TRBJ1-5; D is perhaps TRBD1 (5 bases). The V end was cut by 2 bases, the J end by 5 bases, with 13 bases between. Germline CDR1 GTSNPN, CDR2 SVGIG (reference sequence). There are 14 residues in the CDR3. The chain's CDR3 is CAWSTGGGDQPQHF. CDR3 DNA: TGTGCCTGGAGTACGGGAGGAGGGGATCAGCCCCAGCATTTT.

In its sample, this clone was seen a few times. The gene calls are TRBV2 and TRBJ1-1; D uncertain. CDR3 length: 11 amino acids. Germline CDR1 SNHLY, CDR2 FYNNEI. V dropped 7 bases and J dropped 0 bases, with 3 bases sitting between them. The CDR3 DNA is TGTGCCAGCAATGTGAACACTGAAGCTTTCTTT. Protein: CASNVNTEAFF.

In this sample, this clone turned up once. The chain couples TRBV13 to TRBJ2-1, with 8 bases fitting TRBD2. The CDR3 extends over 17 amino acids. Looked up from germline, CDR1 is PRHDT and CDR2 is FYEKMQ (reference sequence). J gave up 7 bases and V 0 bases, and 11 bases lay outside the gene matches. CDR3 DNA: TGTGCCAGCAGCTTAGGACTATCGGGAGGGGGATCTAATGAGCAGTTCTTC. Translating gives CASSLGLSGGGSNEQFF.

The chain has TRBV6-1 and TRBJ2-2; no clear D gene. The germline V gene encodes CDR1 MNHNS and CDR2 SASEGT. V was clipped by 6 bases and J by 6 bases, with 17 bases between them. This CDR3 has 15 residues. The CDR3 sequence is CASSLQARASGELFF. CDR3 in DNA: TGTGCCAGCAGCCTTCAAGCGAGAGCATCCGGGGAGCTGTTTTTT.

The chain recombines TRBV28 with TRBJ2-7; D ambiguous. Trimming cost V 2 bases and J 0 bases, with 14 bases left between them. The germline CDR1 and CDR2 sequences are MDHEN and SYDVKM. This CDR3 region has 16 residues. The DNA of the CDR3 is TGTGCCAGCAGTTTACTACGGACGGGTGCCTCCTACGAGCAGTACTTC. Translated: CASSLLRTGASYEQYF.